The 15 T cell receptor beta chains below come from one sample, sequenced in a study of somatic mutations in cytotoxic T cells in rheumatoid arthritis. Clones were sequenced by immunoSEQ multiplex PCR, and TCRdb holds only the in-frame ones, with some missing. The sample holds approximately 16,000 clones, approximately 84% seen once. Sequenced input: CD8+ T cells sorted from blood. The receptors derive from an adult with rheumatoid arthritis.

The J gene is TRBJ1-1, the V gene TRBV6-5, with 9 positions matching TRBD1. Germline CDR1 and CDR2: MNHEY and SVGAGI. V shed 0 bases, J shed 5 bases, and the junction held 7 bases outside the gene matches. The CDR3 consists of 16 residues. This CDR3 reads CASSYSGTGKRTEAFF. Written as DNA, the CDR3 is TGTGCCAGCAGTTACTCGGGGACAGGGAAGAGGACTGAAGCTTTCTTT.

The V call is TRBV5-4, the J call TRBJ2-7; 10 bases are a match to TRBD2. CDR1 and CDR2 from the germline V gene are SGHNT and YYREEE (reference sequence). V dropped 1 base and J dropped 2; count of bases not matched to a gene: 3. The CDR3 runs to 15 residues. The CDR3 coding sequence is TGTGCCAGCAGCTTGTTACTAGCGGGGCCCTACGAGCAGTACTTC. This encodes CASSLLLAGPYEQYF. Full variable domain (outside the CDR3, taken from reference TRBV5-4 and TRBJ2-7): ETGVTQSPTHLIKTRGQQVTLRCSSQSGHNTVSWYQQALGQGPQFIFQYYREEENGRGNFPPRFSGLQFPNYSSELNVNALELDDSALYLCASSLLLAGPYEQYFGPGTRLTVT.

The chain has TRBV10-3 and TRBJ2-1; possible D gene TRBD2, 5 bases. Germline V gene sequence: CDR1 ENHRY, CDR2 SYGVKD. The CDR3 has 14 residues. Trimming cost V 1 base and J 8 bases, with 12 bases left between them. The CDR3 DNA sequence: TGTGCCATCAGTGAGTGGAGTAGCGTCGATGAGCAGTTCTTC. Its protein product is CAISEWSSVDEQFF.

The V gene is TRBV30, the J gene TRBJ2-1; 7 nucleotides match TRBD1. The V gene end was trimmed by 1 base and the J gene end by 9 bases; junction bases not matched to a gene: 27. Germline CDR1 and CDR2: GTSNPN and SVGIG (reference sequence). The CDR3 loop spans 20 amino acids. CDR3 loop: CAWSGSVDRIQLTFFSEQFF. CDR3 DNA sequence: TGTGCCTGGAGTGGGTCAGTGGACAGGATACAACTTACGTTTTTCAGTGAGCAGTTCTTC.

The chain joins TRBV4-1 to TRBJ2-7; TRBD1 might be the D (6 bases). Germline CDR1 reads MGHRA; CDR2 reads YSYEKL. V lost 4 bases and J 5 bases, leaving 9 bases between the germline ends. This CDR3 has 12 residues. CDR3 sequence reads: CASSPPGDEQYF. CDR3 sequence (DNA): TGCGCCAGCAGCCCCCCAGGGGACGAGCAGTACTTC.

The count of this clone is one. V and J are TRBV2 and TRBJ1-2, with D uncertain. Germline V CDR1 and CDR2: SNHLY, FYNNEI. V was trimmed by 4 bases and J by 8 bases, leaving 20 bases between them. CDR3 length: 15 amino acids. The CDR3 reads CASSGADLPLKGYTF. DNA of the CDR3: TGTGCCAGCAGTGGGGCGGACCTCCCTCTAAAGGGCTACACCTTC. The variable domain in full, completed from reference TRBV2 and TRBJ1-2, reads EPEVTQTPSHQVTQMGQEVILRCVPISNHLYFYWYRQILGQKVEFLVSFYNNEISEKSEIFDDQFSVERPDGSNFTLKIRSTKLEDSAMYFCASSGADLPLKGYTFGSGTRLTVV.

The CDR3 nucleotides read TGTGCCTGGAGCCCGGTCTCCTACGAGCAGTACTTC. Encoded protein: CAWSPVSYEQYF. The chain employs TRBV30 and TRBJ2-7; unclear D gene. CDR1 and CDR2 (germline): GTSNPN, SVGIG (reference sequence). V was trimmed by 3 bases and J by 0 bases, leaving 6 bases between them. This CDR3 has 12 amino acids.

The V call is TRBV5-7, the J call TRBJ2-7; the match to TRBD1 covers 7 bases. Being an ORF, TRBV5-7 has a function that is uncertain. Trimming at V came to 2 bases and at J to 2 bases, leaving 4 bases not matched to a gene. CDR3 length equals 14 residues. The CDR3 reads CASSLVGTAYEQYF. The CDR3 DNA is TGTGCCAGCAGCTTAGTCGGGACAGCCTACGAGCAGTACTTC.

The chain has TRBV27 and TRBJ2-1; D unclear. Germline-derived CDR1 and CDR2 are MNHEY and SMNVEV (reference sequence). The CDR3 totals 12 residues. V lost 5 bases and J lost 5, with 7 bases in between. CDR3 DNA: TGTGCCAGCAGTCCCACGGACAATGAGCAGTTCTTC. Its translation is CASSPTDNEQFF.

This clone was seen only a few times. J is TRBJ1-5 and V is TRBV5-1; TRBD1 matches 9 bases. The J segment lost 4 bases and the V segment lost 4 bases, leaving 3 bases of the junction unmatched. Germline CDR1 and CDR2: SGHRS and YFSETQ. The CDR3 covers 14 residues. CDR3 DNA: TGCGCCAGCAGCGCCGGGACAGGGAATCAGCCCCAGCATTTT. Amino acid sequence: CASSAGTGNQPQHF. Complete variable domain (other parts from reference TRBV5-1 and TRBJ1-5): KAGVTQTPRYLIKTRGQQVTLSCSPISGHRSVSWYQQTPGQGLQFLFEYFSETQRNKGNFPGRFSGRQFSNSRSEMNVSTLELGDSALYLCASSAGTGNQPQHFGDGTRLSIL.

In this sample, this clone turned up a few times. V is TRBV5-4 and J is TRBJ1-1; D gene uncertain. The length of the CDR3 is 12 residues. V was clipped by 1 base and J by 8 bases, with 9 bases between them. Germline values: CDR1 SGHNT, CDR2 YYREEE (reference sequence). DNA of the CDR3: TGTGCCAGCAGCTTGCCTCCCCAGGAAGCTTTCTTT. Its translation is CASSLPPQEAFF.

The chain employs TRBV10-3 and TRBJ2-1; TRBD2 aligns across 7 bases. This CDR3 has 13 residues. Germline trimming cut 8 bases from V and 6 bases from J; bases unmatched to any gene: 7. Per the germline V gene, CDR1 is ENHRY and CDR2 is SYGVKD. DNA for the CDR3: TGTGCCATCCTCACTAGCGATCTCAATGAGCAGTTCTTC. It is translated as CAILTSDLNEQFF.

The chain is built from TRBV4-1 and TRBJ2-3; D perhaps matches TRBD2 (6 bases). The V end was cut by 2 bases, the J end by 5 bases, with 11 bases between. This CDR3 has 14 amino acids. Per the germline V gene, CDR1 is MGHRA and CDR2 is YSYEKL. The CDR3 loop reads CASSQRDSLDTQYF. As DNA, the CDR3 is TGCGCCAGCAGCCAAAGGGACTCCTTAGATACGCAGTATTTT.

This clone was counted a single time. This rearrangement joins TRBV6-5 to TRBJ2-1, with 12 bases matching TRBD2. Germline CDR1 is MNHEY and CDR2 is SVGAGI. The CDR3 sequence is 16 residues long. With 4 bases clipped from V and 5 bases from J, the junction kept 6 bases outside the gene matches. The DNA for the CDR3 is TGTGCCAGCAGTTCCCCCAGACTAGCGGGGGACAATGAGCAGTTCTTC. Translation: CASSSPRLAGDNEQFF.

The DNA for the CDR3 is TGCGCCAGCAGCCAAGTGGACGGCGATAATGAAAAACTGTTTTTT. Protein product: CASSQVDGDNEKLFF. V and J are TRBV4-1 and TRBJ1-4; D is undetermined. This CDR3 has 15 residues. V shed 1 base and J shed 4 bases, with 10 bases lying between them. Germline V gene sequence: CDR1 MGHRA, CDR2 YSYEKL.